One and the same sample provided the 2 T cell receptor beta chains below, sequenced in a study of early T cells in non-severe SARS-CoV-2 infection. Using its own MiXCR run on the 5' RACE reads, TCRdb lists one record per CDR3 protein. The sample yields some 80,000 distinct CDR3 sequences, roughly an eighth seen once. The material was whole blood, obtained at baseline. Every receptor here comes from an adult who was a healthcare worker with PCR-confirmed SARS-CoV-2 infection or an uninfected control (not recorded which). The donor label of this sample is uncertain.

V gene TRBV18 combines with J gene TRBJ1-2, with D possibly TRBD1 on 5 matching bases. This CDR3 spans 15 amino acids. Germline CDR1 is KGHSH and CDR2 is LQKENI. V lost 3 bases and J lost 4, with 15 bases in between. CDR3 in amino acids: CASSPLWGGGYGYTF. CDR3 nucleotide sequence: TGTGCCAGCTCACCCCTATGGGGGGGAGGCTATGGCTACACCTTC.

This clonotype occurred a few times. V and J are TRBV6-5 and TRBJ2-5; TRBD2 matches at 9 bases. Unmatched junction bases numbered 7, after V lost 3 bases and J lost 2 bases. The CDR3 runs to 16 residues. Per the germline V gene, CDR1 is MNHEY and CDR2 is SVGAGI. In DNA, the CDR3 is TGTGCCAGCAGTTATGGTTCGCTAGCGGGACAAGAGACCCAGTACTTC. This gives the protein CASSYGSLAGQETQYF.